This TCR beta chain was found in a study of blood T cell repertoires in COVID-19. Study in general: The United States, Italy and Spain supplied acute and convalescent COVID-19 samples. PBMCs, B-cell-depleted T cells, or T cells were the source of the cDNA or gDNA that made up the material.

The germline V and J ends were trimmed by 4 bases and 9 bases, with 13 bases remaining between them. The CDR3 has 13 amino acids. Germline loops: CDR1 SGHTA, CDR2 FQGTGA. Under the authors' procedure: Scientists estimated how many nucleated cells there were by amplifying reference gene primers. Assay used: immunoSEQ multiplex PCR; TCRdb lists only in-frame clones, some missing. Clone size and the V and J calls come from that table; the DNA yielded D and trimming. The sample gives around 120,000 clones, over 60% of which show up once; 5% to 8% is in the top ten. The sequencing sample was made of peripheral blood. The origin of this receptor is a man aged 70 or older with acute or convalescent COVID-19. The rearrangement uses TRBV7-3 and TRBJ2-1; D is perhaps TRBD1 (6 bases). Written as DNA, the CDR3 is TGTGCCAGCAGCTCCCAGAGGGACACTGAGCAGTTCTTC. Translation gives CASSSQRDTEQFF.